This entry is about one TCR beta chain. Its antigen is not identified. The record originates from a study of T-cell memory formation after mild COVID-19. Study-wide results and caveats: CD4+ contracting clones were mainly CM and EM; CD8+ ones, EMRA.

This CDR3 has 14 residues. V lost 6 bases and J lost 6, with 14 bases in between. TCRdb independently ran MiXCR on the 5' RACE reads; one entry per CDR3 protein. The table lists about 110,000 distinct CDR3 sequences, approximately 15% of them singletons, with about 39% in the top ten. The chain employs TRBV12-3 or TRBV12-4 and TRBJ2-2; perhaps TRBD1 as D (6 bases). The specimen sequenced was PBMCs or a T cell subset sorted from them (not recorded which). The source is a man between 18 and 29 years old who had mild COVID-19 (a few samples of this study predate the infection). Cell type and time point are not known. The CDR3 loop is CASRLSGAPGELFF. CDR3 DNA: TGTGCCAGCAGGTTATCAGGGGCCCCCGGGGAGCTGTTTTTT.